This TCR beta chain was identified during a study of T cell changes during pregnancy in multiple sclerosis. Repertoires were generated with immunoSEQ multiplex PCR, while TCRdb's copy carries only in-frame clones and drops some. The data hold about 33,000 clones, with 90% observed a single time. Germline values: CDR1 MGHDK, CDR2 SYGVNS. Trimming removed 6 bases at V and 1 base at J, with 14 bases between. The CDR3 is 15 residues long. The sample was CD4+ T cells from peripheral blood mononuclear cells, taken in the second trimester of pregnancy. The V call is TRBV25-1, the J call TRBJ2-3; maybe TRBD1 (5 bases). The TCR sequence derives from a female donor in good health, enrolled as a control in a pregnancy study. CDR3 loop: CASRGWQGGTDTQYF. CDR3 DNA: TGTGCCAGCAGGGGATGGCAGGGTGGCACAGATACGCAGTATTTT.